The 14 T cell receptor beta chains reported below all come from one sample, sequenced in a study of cytomegalovirus exposure and HLA in healthy donors. Clones were read by immunoSEQ multiplex PCR, and TCRdb kept only the in-frame ones, dropping some. Among about 160,000 clones listed, 85% were seen once. Sequencing input: PBMCs. These receptors were taken from a man in his thirties or forties in good health and CMV-seropositive.

V is TRBV6-4 and J is TRBJ2-2; D is perhaps TRBD2 (5 bases). CDR1 and CDR2 (germline): MRHNA, SNTAGT. Trimming pared 2 bases from V and 8 bases from J, leaving 9 bases between. This CDR3 comprises 13 residues. CDR3 coding DNA: TGTGCCAGCAGTGACGACTATATGGGGGAGCTGTTTTTT. Its translation is CASSDDYMGELFF.

The chain combines TRBV4-1 with TRBJ2-7; the match to TRBD1 covers 7 bases. Trimming took 6 bases from V and 2 from J; bases not matched to a gene: 7. The V gene's germline CDR1 is MGHRA and CDR2 YSYEKL. The CDR3 has 14 amino acids. The CDR3, as DNA: TGCGCCAGCAGTACTGAGGGGGCGACCTACGAGCAGTACTTC. Amino acids: CASSTEGATYEQYF.

This clone was seen once. V gene TRBV7-2 combines with J gene TRBJ2-1; 9 bases fit TRBD2. CDR1 is SGHTA and CDR2 is FQGNSA in the germline V gene. J gave up 4 bases and V 2 bases, and 6 bases lay outside the gene matches. The CDR3 runs 16 residues. The CDR3 spells CASSLRPAGGYNEQFF. Here the CDR3 DNA reads TGTGCCAGCAGCTTAAGGCCAGCGGGGGGTTACAATGAGCAGTTCTTC.

The gene calls are TRBV29-1 and TRBJ1-1; 7 bases align to TRBD1. Germline trimming cut 0 bases from V and 0 bases from J; bases unmatched to any gene: 10. The V gene's germline CDR1 is SQVTM and CDR2 ANQGSEA. The CDR3 is 17 amino acids. The CDR3 loop is CSVEEWRDSLMNTEAFF. DNA for the CDR3: TGCAGCGTTGAAGAGTGGCGGGACAGTCTGATGAACACTGAAGCTTTCTTT.

Note on this clone: Distinct nucleotide sequences in the sample also encode this CDR3. The rearrangement links TRBV7-3 to TRBJ1-1, with D perhaps matching TRBD1 (6 bases). Germline V gives CDR1 SGHTA, CDR2 FQGTGA. The CDR3 is 14 residues long. V was trimmed by 0 bases and J by 5 bases, leaving 10 bases between them. The CDR3 DNA reads as TGTGCCAGCAGCTTAACAGGGGGACAAACTGAAGCTTTCTTT. It yields the protein CASSLTGGQTEAFF.

This chain connects TRBV13 to TRBJ1-6; 7 bases line up with TRBD1. CDR1 and CDR2 (germline): PRHDT, FYEKMQ (reference sequence). The CDR3 contains 18 residues. With 1 base clipped from V and 6 bases from J, the junction kept 12 bases outside the gene matches. CDR3: CASSLEYGTGASNSPLHF. CDR3 in DNA: TGTGCCAGCAGCTTAGAGTATGGAACAGGGGCCTCTAATTCACCCCTCCACTTT.

The chain combines TRBV6-6 with TRBJ1-4; D not certain. This CDR3 region has 14 residues. CDR1 MNHNY and CDR2 SVGAGI come from the germline V gene (reference sequence). The germline V and J ends were trimmed by 4 bases and 0 bases, with 6 bases remaining between them. The CDR3 region is CASSWEATNEKLFF. CDR3 in DNA: TGTGCCAGCAGTTGGGAGGCAACTAATGAAAAACTGTTTTTT.

The V call is TRBV7-2, the J call TRBJ1-4; D remains unclear. The germline V and J ends were trimmed by 0 bases and 3 bases, with 11 bases remaining between them. Germline V gene lookup returns CDR1 SGHTA and CDR2 FQGNSA. The CDR3 consists of 16 residues. The DNA of the CDR3 is TGTGCCAGCAGCTTAGCGTGGGAGGGTTCTAATGAAAAACTGTTTTTT. Its translation is CASSLAWEGSNEKLFF.

The chain uses TRBV29-1 and TRBJ1-5, with D unresolved. The germline CDR1 and CDR2 sequences are SQVTM and ANQGSEA. CDR3 length equals 15 residues. V was cut by 4 bases and J by 3 bases, with 16 bases left in between. CDR3 in DNA: TGCAGCGTTGGAATGGGCAGCATGTCCAATCAGCCCCAGCATTTT. Translating it yields CSVGMGSMSNQPQHF.

The chain carries TRBV5-1 and TRBJ1-1, with 9 bases matching TRBD1. The V and J ends lost 4 bases and 2 bases, in that order; junction bases with no gene match: 9. The CDR3 consists of 16 residues. Germline V gives CDR1 SGHRS, CDR2 YFSETQ. CDR3 amino acids: CASSAHPGQGNTEAFF. The CDR3, as DNA: TGCGCCAGCAGCGCGCACCCGGGACAGGGAAACACTGAAGCTTTCTTT. Full variable domain (rest looked up from reference TRBV5-1 and TRBJ1-1): KAGVTQTPRYLIKTRGQQVTLSCSPISGHRSVSWYQQTPGQGLQFLFEYFSETQRNKGNFPGRFSGRQFSNSRSEMNVSTLELGDSALYLCASSAHPGQGNTEAFFGQGTRLTVV.

V is TRBV18 and J is TRBJ2-7; a possible D gene is TRBD1 (5 bases). V lost 3 bases and J lost 0, with 6 bases in between. The CDR3 runs to 13 residues. Germline V gives CDR1 KGHSH, CDR2 LQKENI. DNA for the CDR3: TGTGCCAGCTCACCGACAGTCTCCTACGAGCAGTACTTC. The encoded protein is CASSPTVSYEQYF.

The genes are TRBV19 and TRBJ1-2, with 7 bases fitting TRBD1. Germline CDR1 LNHDA, CDR2 SQIVND (reference sequence). This CDR3 is built from 14 residues. V shed 4 bases and J 5 bases; nucleotides not matched to a gene: 7. This CDR3 reads CASSRQGTLYGYTF. For the CDR3, the DNA is TGTGCCAGTAGTAGACAGGGTACTCTTTATGGCTACACCTTC.

The chain links TRBV4-1 to TRBJ1-5, with TRBD1 as a possible D gene (5 bases). V lost 1 base to trimming and J lost 2 bases, with 12 bases between them. This CDR3 has 16 amino acids. Germline lookup yields CDR1 MGHRA and CDR2 YSYEKL. The CDR3 coding sequence is TGCGCCAGCAGCCAAGTTGGGGGGATTGGCAATCAGCCCCAGCATTTT. Encoded protein: CASSQVGGIGNQPQHF.

The chain uses TRBV19 and TRBJ2-5; 12 nucleotides align to TRBD2. The CDR3 spans 15 residues. V trimming: 7 bases; J trimming: 2 bases; junction bases outside the gene matches: 5. The germline V gene has CDR1 LNHDA and CDR2 SQIVND (reference sequence). CDR3 nucleotide sequence: TGTGCCAGTAAGAGCGGACTAGCGGGGCAAGAGACCCAGTACTTC. Its translation: CASKSGLAGQETQYF.